The clone carrying this T cell receptor (beta chain) has a handful of counts. The sample belongs to a study of blood T cell repertoires in COVID-19. Produced via immunoSEQ multiplex PCR; TCRdb's table is partial and in-frame only. Here the sample spans about 76,000 clones, about 84% being singletons. The V gene end was trimmed by 3 bases and the J gene end by 9 bases; junction bases not matched to a gene: 11. The CDR3 sequence is 16 residues long. Germline V CDR1 and CDR2: SGDLS, YYNGEE. V is TRBV9 and J is TRBJ1-6, with TRBD1 matching over 8 bases. The TCR was taken from a human donor in a cohort sampled during active COVID-19. Sequenced material: peripheral blood. The CDR3 nucleotides read TGTGCCAGCAGCGGCCCGCCCGGACAGGGTGGTTCACCCCTCCACTTT. This sequence encodes CASSGPPGQGGSPLHF.